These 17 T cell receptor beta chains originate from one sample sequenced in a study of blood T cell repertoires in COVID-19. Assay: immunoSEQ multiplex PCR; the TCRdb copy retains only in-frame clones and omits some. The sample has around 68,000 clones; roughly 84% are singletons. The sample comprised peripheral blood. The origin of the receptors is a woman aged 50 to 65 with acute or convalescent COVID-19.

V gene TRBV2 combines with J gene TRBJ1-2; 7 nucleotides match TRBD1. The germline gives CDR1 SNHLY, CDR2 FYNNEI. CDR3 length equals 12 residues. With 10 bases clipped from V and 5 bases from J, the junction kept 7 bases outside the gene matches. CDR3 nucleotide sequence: TGTGCCACCGGCCGACAGGGTTATGGCTACACCTTC. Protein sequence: CATGRQGYGYTF.

The CDR3 here is CASSPIGGRANEQFF. CDR3 DNA sequence: TGTGCCAGCTCACCAATCGGCGGGAGGGCCAATGAGCAGTTCTTC. The rearrangement uses TRBV18 and TRBJ2-1; 9 nucleotides match TRBD2. Germline assignment: CDR1 KGHSH and CDR2 LQKENI. Trimming removed 2 bases from V and 6 bases from J; junction bases left unmatched: 5. The CDR3 is 15 residues long.

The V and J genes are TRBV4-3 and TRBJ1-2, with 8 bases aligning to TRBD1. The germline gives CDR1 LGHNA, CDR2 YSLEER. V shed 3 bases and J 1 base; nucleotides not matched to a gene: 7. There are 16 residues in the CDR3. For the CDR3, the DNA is TGCGCCAGCAGCCAGGGGCCGGGACAGGATAACTATGGCTACACCTTC. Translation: CASSQGPGQDNYGYTF.

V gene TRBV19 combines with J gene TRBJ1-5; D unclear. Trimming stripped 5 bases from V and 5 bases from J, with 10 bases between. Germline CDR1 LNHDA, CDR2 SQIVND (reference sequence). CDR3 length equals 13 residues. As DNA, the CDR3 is TGTGCCAGTAGTTCCCAGGTCCATCAGCCCCAGCATTTT. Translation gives CASSSQVHQPQHF.

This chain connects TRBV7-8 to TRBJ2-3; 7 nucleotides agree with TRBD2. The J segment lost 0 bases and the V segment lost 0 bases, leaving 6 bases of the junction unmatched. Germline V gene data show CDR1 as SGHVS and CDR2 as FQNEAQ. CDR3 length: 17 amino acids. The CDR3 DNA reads TGTGCCAGCAGCTTAGCTTCGGCTAGCGGTAGCACAGATACGCAGTATTTT. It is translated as CASSLASASGSTDTQYF.

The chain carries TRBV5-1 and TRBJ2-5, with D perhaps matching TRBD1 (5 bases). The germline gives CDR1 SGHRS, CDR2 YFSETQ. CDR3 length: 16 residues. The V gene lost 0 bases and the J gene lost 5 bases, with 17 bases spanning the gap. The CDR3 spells CASSLADRGRWETQYF. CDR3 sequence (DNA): TGCGCCAGCAGCTTGGCGGATAGGGGAAGGTGGGAGACCCAGTACTTC.

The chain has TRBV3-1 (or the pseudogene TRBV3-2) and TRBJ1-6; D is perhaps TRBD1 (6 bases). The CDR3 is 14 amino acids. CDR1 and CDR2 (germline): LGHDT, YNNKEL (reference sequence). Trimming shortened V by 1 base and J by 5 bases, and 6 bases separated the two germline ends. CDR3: CASSQAGDNSPLHF. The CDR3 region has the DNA TGTGCCAGCAGCCAAGCAGGGGATAATTCACCCCTCCACTTT.

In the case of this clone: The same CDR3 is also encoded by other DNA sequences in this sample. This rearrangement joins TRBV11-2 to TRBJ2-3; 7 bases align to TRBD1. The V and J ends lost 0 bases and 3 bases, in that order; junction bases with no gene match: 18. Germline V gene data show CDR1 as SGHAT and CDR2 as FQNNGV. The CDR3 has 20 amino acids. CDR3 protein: CASSLEVPSPGQLRTDTQYF. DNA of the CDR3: TGTGCCAGCAGCTTAGAAGTTCCAAGTCCGGGACAGCTCAGGACAGATACGCAGTATTTT. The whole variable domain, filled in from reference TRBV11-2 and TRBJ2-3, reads EAGVAQSPRYKIIEKRQSVAFWCNPISGHATLYWYQQILGQGPKLLIQFQNNGVVDDSQLPKDRFSAERLKGVDSTLKIQPAKLEDSAVYLCASSLEVPSPGQLRTDTQYFGPGTRLTVL.

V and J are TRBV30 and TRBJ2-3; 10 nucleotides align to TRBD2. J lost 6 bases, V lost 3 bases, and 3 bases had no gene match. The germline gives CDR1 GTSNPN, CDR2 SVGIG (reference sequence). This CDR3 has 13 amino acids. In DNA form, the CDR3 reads TGTGCCTGGAGACCTAGCGGGGGCGATACGCAGTATTTT. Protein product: CAWRPSGGDTQYF.

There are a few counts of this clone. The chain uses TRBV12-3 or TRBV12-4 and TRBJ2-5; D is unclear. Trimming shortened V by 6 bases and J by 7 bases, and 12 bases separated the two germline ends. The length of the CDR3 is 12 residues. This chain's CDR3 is CASSAPGGTQYF. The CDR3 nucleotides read TGTGCCAGCAGCGCCCCGGGTGGGACCCAGTACTTC.

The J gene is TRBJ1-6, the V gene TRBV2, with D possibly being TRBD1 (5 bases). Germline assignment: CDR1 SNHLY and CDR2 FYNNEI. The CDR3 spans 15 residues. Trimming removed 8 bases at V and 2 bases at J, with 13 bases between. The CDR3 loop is CASQLEDTYNSPLHF. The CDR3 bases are TGTGCCAGCCAGTTAGAGGACACCTATAATTCACCCCTCCACTTT.

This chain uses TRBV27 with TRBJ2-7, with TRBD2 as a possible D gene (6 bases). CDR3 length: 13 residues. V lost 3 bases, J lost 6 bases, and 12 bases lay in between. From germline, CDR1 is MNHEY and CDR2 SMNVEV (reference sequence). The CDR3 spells CASSFGGSGEQYF. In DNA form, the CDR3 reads TGTGCCAGCAGTTTCGGAGGGAGCGGCGAGCAGTACTTC.

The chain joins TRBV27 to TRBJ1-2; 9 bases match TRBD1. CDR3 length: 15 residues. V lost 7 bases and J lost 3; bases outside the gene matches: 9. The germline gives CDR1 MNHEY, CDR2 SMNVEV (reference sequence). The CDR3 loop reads CASTSLGQGHYGYTF. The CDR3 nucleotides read TGTGCCAGCACCTCACTGGGACAGGGACACTATGGCTACACCTTC.

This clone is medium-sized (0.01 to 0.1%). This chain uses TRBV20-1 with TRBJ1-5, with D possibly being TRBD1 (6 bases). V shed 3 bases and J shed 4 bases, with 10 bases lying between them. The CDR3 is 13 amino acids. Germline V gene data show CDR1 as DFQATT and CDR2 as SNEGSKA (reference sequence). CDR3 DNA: TGCAGTGCTAGTTCAGGGGTGAATCAGCCCCAGCATTTT. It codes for CSASSGVNQPQHF.

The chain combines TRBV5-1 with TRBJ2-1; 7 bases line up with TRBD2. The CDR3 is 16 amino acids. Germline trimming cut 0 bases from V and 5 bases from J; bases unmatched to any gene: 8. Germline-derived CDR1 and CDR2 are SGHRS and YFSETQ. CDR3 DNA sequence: TGCGCCAGCAGCTTGGCCGGCGGGCGGGGGAACAATGAGCAGTTCTTC. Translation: CASSLAGGRGNNEQFF.

The CDR3: CAWSVQGTGGYTF. The CDR3 nucleotides are TGTGCCTGGAGTGTACAGGGAACGGGGGGCTACACCTTC. The rearrangement uses TRBV30 and TRBJ1-2, with D maybe TRBD1 (6 bases). V gave up 0 bases and J gave up 8 bases, with 13 bases separating them. The V gene's germline CDR1 is GTSNPN and CDR2 SVGIG (reference sequence). This CDR3 has 13 amino acids.

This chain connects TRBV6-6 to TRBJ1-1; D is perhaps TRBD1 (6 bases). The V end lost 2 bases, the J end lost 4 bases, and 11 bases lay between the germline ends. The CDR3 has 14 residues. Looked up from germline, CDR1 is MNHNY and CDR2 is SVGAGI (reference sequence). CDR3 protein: CASSYPETGTEAFF. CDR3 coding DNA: TGTGCCAGCAGTTACCCCGAGACAGGCACTGAAGCTTTCTTT.